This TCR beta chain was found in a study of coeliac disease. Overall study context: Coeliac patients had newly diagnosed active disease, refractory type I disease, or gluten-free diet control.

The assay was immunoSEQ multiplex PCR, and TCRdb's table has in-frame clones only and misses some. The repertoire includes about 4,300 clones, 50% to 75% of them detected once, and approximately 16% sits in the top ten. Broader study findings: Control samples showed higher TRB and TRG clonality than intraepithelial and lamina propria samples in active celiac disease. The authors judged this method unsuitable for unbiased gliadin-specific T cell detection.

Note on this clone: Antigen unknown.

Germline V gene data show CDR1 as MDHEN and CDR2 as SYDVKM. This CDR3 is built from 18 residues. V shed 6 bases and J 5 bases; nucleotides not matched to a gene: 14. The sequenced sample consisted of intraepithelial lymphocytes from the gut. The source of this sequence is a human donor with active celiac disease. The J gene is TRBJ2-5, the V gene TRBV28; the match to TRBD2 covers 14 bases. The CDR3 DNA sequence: TGTGCCAGCAGCATGGGACTAGCGGGAGCTCGGGGGAGGGAGACCCAGTACTTC. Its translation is CASSMGLAGARGRETQYF.